These T cell receptor beta chains were read from a single sample in a study of blood T cell repertoires in COVID-19. TCRdb keeps only in-frame clones here, not all; method: immunoSEQ multiplex PCR. The table lists some 270,000 clones, roughly 90% of them singletons. Sequencing used peripheral blood. These receptors were taken from a man aged 45 to 65 with acute or convalescent COVID-19. Each CDR3 is given with its conserved first and last residue. A D gene is named only where the DNA matches it firmly. A row's size may be missing; if present it is once, few, many or a size class.

>TRBJ1-3|TRBV11-2|NA|NA
CASRSTGGRRGGNTIYF
TGTGCCAGCAGGTCTACCGGGGGGAGGCGAGGAGGAAACACCATATATTTT
>TRBJ1-2|TRBV3-1/TRBV3-2|NA|NA
CASSQDGGHYGYTF
TGTGCCAGCAGCCAAGATGGGGGACATTATGGCTACACCTTC
>TRBJ2-6|TRBV3-1/TRBV3-2|NA|once
CASSLDFSGANVLTF
TGTGCCAGCAGCCTAGACTTCTCTGGGGCCAACGTCCTGACTTTC
>TRBJ1-2|TRBV14|NA|NA
CASSQEVRANYGYTF
TGTGCCAGCAGCCAAGAAGTCAGGGCGAACTATGGCTACACCTTC
>TRBJ2-7|TRBV2|TRBD2|NA
CASRGTSGSYEQYF
TGTGCCAGCAGGGGCACTAGCGGCTCCTACGAGCAGTACTTC
>TRBJ2-1|TRBV3-1/TRBV3-2|TRBD2|NA
CASSQELANTLSEQFF
TGTGCCAGCAGCCAAGAACTAGCGAACACCCTATCTGAGCAGTTCTTC
>TRBJ1-4|TRBV4-1|TRBD1|NA
CASSQDGTGYNEKLFF
TGCGCCAGCAGCCAAGATGGGACAGGTTATAATGAAAAACTGTTTTTT
>TRBJ1-6|TRBV7-3|TRBD1|NA
CASSLGTGTNSPLHF
TGTGCCAGCAGCTTAGGGACAGGGACTAATTCACCCCTCCACTTT
>TRBJ1-5|TRBV5-6|NA|NA
CASSLMSGGNQPQHF
TGTGCCAGCAGCTTGATGTCAGGCGGCAATCAGCCCCAGCATTTT
>TRBJ1-4|TRBV27|NA|NA
CASSFGGEKLFF
TGTGCCAGCAGTTTTGGGGGGGAAAAACTGTTTTTT
>TRBJ1-1|TRBV6-5|NA|NA
CASSYLEGATEAFF
TGTGCCAGCAGTTACCTAGAAGGGGCCACTGAAGCTTTCTTT
>TRBJ2-5|TRBV6-6|NA|NA
CASGGLGETQYF
TGTGCCAGCGGGGGACTTGGGGAGACCCAGTACTTC
>TRBJ2-5|TRBV24-1|TRBD1|few
CATSDGTGVKETQYF
TGTGCCACCAGTGACGGGACAGGGGTAAAAGAGACCCAGTACTTC
>TRBJ1-4|TRBV6-6|NA|few
CASSMGRGAGEKLFF
TGTGCCAGCAGTATGGGTCGGGGGGCGGGAGAAAAACTGTTTTTT
>TRBJ1-2|TRBV10-3|NA|NA
CAIMKSLNYGYTF
TGTGCCATCATGAAAAGCCTTAACTATGGCTACACCTTC
>TRBJ2-1|TRBV6-5|NA|NA
CASSYSRQARNEQFF
TGTGCCAGCAGTTACTCGCGTCAGGCAAGGAATGAGCAGTTCTTC
>TRBJ2-4|TRBV14|TRBD1|NA
CASSQRTGPRDIQYF
TGTGCCAGCAGCCAACGGACAGGGCCTCGGGACATTCAGTACTTC
>TRBJ1-2|TRBV14|NA|NA
CASSRGPPNYGYTF
TGTGCCAGCAGCCGCGGGCCTCCTAACTATGGCTACACCTTC
>TRBJ1-2|TRBV6-5|NA|NA
CASSRQTEDYGYTF
TGTGCCAGCAGCCGACAGACGGAAGACTATGGCTACACCTTC
>TRBJ2-7|TRBV30|NA|NA
CAWSRDFEQYF
TGTGCCTGGAGTCGCGACTTCGAGCAGTACTTC
>TRBJ2-7|TRBV6-5|TRBD2|NA
CASSRTSGGDEQYF
TGTGCCAGCAGCCGGACTAGCGGGGGGGACGAGCAGTACTTC
>TRBJ2-3|TRBV7-7|NA|NA
CASSPGSGGADTQYF
TGTGCTAGCAGCCCGGGATCGGGGGGCGCAGATACGCAGTATTTT
>TRBJ2-3|TRBV7-3|NA|NA
CASSFAGEDTQYF
TGTGCCAGCAGCTTCGCTGGAGAAGATACGCAGTATTTT
>TRBJ1-6|TRBV3-1/TRBV3-2|NA|NA
CASSQGWGQDSPLHF
TGTGCCAGCAGCCAAGGGTGGGGGCAGGATTCACCCCTCCACTTT
>TRBJ2-7|TRBV10-3|NA|NA
CAITPTATYEQYF
TGTGCCATCACCCCGACAGCAACCTACGAGCAGTACTTC
>TRBJ2-2|TRBV3-1/TRBV3-2|NA|NA
CASSQGRVAGELFF
TGTGCCAGCAGCCAAGGGCGGGTCGCCGGGGAGCTGTTTTTT
>TRBJ2-6|TRBV10-1|TRBD1|NA
CASSPGQGERANVLTF
TGCGCCAGCAGCCCCGGACAGGGGGAAAGGGCCAACGTCCTGACTTTC
>TRBJ1-1|TRBV5-5|NA|NA
CASSLKRGGITEAFF
TGTGCCAGCAGCTTGAAGAGGGGGGGAATCACTGAAGCTTTCTTT
>TRBJ2-1|TRBV7-2|TRBD2|NA
CASRGGLAGGYEQFF
TGTGCCAGCAGGGGTGGACTAGCGGGGGGCTATGAGCAGTTCTTC
>TRBJ1-1|TRBV9|TRBD1|NA
CASSETGASNTEAFF
TGTGCCAGCAGCGAAACAGGGGCCTCGAACACTGAAGCTTTCTTT
>TRBJ1-1|TRBV18|NA|NA
CASSPPMGEGTEAFF
TGTGCCAGCTCACCACCTATGGGGGAGGGGACTGAAGCTTTCTTT
>TRBJ2-3|TRBV4-1|TRBD2|few
CASSQEGWRGGSTDTQYF
TGCGCCAGCAGCCAAGAAGGTTGGCGGGGGGGAAGCACAGATACGCAGTATTTT
>TRBJ2-2|TRBV9|TRBD1|NA
CASSPRQGASGELFF
TGTGCCAGCAGCCCGCGACAGGGGGCTAGCGGGGAGCTGTTTTTT
>TRBJ2-5|TRBV2|NA|NA
CASSERLQETQYF
TGTGCCAGCAGTGAAAGACTACAAGAGACCCAGTACTTC
>TRBJ2-5|TRBV5-1|NA|NA
CASSWTEQETQYF
TGCGCCAGCAGCTGGACAGAGCAAGAGACCCAGTACTTC
>TRBJ1-2|TRBV11-2|NA|once
CASSLDKVQGYSYTF
TGTGCCAGCAGCTTAGATAAGGTACAGGGTTACAGCTACACCTTC
>TRBJ2-2|TRBV11-3|TRBD2|NA
CASSLGTSGTGELFF
TGTGCCAGCAGCTTAGGGACTAGCGGCACCGGGGAGCTGTTTTTT
>TRBJ1-2|TRBV6-1|NA|NA
CASSELAAGYTF
TGTGCCAGCAGTGAATTGGCGGCTGGCTACACCTTC
>TRBJ1-1|TRBV10-3|TRBD1|NA
CAISGQGSTEAFF
TGTGCCATCAGTGGACAGGGGTCCACTGAAGCTTTCTTT
>TRBJ2-2|TRBV5-1|TRBD1|NA
CASSPRTGDTGELFF
TGCGCCAGCAGCCCACGGACAGGGGACACCGGGGAGCTGTTTTTT
>TRBJ1-2|TRBV5-1|TRBD1|NA
CASSSGIVSGGGYTF
TGCGCCAGCAGCTCTGGCATAGTGTCAGGGGGTGGCTACACCTTC
>TRBJ2-2|TRBV11-3|TRBD1|NA
CASSLSGTGKAGELFF
TGTGCCAGCAGCTTATCCGGGACAGGGAAGGCCGGGGAGCTGTTTTTT
>TRBJ2-7|TRBV7-6|NA|NA
CASSGRSGVPSYEQYF
TGTGCCAGCAGCGGACGATCGGGAGTTCCGAGCTACGAGCAGTACTTC
>TRBJ1-1|TRBV12-3/TRBV12-4|NA|NA
CASSLPRGEAFF
TGTGCCAGCAGTCTTCCCCGGGGTGAAGCTTTCTTT
>TRBJ2-2|TRBV5-1|NA|few
CASSLLANTGELFF
TGCGCCAGCAGCTTACTAGCGAACACCGGGGAGCTGTTTTTT
>TRBJ2-5|TRBV27|NA|NA
CASRSGGQETQYF
TGTGCCAGCCGCTCAGGTGGACAAGAGACCCAGTACTTC
>TRBJ1-1|TRBV9|TRBD1|NA
CASSVGQGAVAFF
TGTGCCAGCAGCGTAGGACAGGGGGCAGTAGCTTTCTTT
>TRBJ2-6|TRBV3-1/TRBV3-2|NA|once
CASSLELSGANVLTF
TGTGCCAGCAGCCTTGAGCTATCTGGGGCCAACGTCCTGACTTTC
>TRBJ2-3|TRBV5-4|NA|NA
CASRELEADTQYF
TGTGCCAGCAGGGAACTAGAGGCAGATACGCAGTATTTT
>TRBJ2-4|TRBV7-9|NA|NA
CASSPANIQYF
TGTGCCAGCAGTCCCGCGAACATTCAGTACTTC
>TRBJ1-2|TRBV6-6|TRBD1|NA
CASRPGGDYGYTF
TGTGCCAGCAGGCCAGGGGGCGACTATGGCTACACCTTC
>TRBJ2-7|TRBV19|NA|NA
CASSGDTYEQYF
TGTGCCAGTAGTGGTGACACCTACGAGCAGTACTTC
>TRBJ2-1|TRBV30|NA|NA
CAWKGGGSYNEQFF
TGTGCCTGGAAAGGGGGGGGGTCGTACAATGAGCAGTTCTTC
>TRBJ2-3|TRBV18|NA|few
CASSPRFIGSDTQYF
TGTGCCAGCTCACCACGATTCATCGGGTCAGATACGCAGTATTTT